This TCR beta chain was identified during a study of T cell changes during pregnancy in multiple sclerosis. Germline V CDR1 and CDR2: MNHNS, SASEGT. Trimming took 6 bases from V and 1 from J, leaving 9 bases between them. The CDR3 loop spans 14 amino acids. The repertoire was sequenced with immunoSEQ multiplex PCR; TCRdb's copy has only in-frame clones and lacks some. This sample has 50,000 to 80,000 clones, with just under 95% found just once. This clone has a single count. Sequenced here: peripheral blood, sampled in the second trimester of pregnancy. The chain links TRBV6-1 to TRBJ2-2; the D gene is possibly TRBD1 (6 bases). The sequence derives from a female donor with multiple sclerosis, enrolled in a pregnancy study. The CDR3 bases are TGTGCCAGCAGATCCAGGGGGAACACCGGGGAGCTGTTTTTT. It encodes CASRSRGNTGELFF.